This T cell receptor beta chain is drawn from a study of blood T cell repertoires in COVID-19. This table comes from immunoSEQ multiplex PCR, and its TCRdb copy is limited to in-frame clones, with some not included. The table has under 300,000 clones, more than 75% seen once. This CDR3 has 19 residues. Per the germline V gene, CDR1 is LGHDT and CDR2 is YNNKEL (reference sequence). Trimming removed 4 bases from V and 1 base from J; junction bases left unmatched: 13. This TCR was sampled from a woman aged 50 to 60 who had been exposed to COVID-19. The chain links TRBV3-1 (or the pseudogene TRBV3-2) to TRBJ2-3; 11 positions agree with TRBD1. The sample comprised PBMCs or T cells enriched from blood (not recorded which). CDR3 amino acids: CASSLSPPGQGGGTDTQYF. Written as DNA, the CDR3 is TGTGCCAGCAGCCTTTCACCTCCGGGACAGGGGGGTGGCACAGATACGCAGTATTTT.